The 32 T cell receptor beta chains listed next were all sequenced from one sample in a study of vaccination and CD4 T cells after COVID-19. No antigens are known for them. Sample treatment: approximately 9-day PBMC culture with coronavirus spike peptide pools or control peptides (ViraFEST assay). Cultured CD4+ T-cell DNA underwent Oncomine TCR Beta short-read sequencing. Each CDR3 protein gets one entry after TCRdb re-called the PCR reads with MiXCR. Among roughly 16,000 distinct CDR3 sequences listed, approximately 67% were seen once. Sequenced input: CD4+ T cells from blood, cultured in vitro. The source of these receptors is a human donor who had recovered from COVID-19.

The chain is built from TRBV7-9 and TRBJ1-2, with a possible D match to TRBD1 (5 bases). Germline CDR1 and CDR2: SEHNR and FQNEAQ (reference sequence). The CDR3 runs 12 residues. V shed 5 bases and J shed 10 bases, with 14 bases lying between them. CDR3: CASSPTGAYYTF. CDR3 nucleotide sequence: TGTGCCAGCAGCCCGACCGGGGCATACTACACCTTC.

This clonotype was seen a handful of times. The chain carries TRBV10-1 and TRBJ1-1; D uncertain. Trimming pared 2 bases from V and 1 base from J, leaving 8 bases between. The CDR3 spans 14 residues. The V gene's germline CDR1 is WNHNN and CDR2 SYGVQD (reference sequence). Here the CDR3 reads CASSEGGSNTEAFF. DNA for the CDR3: TGCGCCAGCAGTGAGGGCGGATCGAACACTGAAGCTTTCTTT.

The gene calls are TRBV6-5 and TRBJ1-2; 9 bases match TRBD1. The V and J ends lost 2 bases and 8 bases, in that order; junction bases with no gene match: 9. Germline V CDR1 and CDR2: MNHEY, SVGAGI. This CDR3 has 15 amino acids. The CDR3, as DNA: TGTGCCAGCAGTTACACCGGGACAGGGCTCTACGGCTACACCTTC. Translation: CASSYTGTGLYGYTF.

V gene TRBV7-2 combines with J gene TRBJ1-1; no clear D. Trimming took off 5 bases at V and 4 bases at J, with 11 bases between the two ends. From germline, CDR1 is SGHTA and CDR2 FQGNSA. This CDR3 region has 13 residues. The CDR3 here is CASSPIRSTEAFF. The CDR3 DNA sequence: TGTGCCAGCAGCCCCATTCGTTCCACTGAAGCTTTCTTT.

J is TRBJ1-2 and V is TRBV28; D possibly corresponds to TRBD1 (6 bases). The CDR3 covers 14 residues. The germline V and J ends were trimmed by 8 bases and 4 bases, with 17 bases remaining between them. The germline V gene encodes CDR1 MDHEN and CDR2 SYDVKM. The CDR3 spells CASRTEPSFYGYTF. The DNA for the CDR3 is TGTGCCAGCCGGACAGAACCTTCATTCTATGGCTACACCTTC.

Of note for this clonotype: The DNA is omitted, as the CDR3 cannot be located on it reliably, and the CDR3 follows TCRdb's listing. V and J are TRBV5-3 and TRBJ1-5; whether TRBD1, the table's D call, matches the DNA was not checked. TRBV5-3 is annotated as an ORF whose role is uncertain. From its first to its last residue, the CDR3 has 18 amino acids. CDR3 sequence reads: CAGYACTRDRALNQPQHF.

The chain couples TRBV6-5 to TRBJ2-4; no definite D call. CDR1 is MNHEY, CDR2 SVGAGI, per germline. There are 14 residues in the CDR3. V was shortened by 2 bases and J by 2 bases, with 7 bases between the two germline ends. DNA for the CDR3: TGTGCCAGCAGTTACGAGGCCTCCAAAAACATTCAGTACTTC. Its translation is CASSYEASKNIQYF.

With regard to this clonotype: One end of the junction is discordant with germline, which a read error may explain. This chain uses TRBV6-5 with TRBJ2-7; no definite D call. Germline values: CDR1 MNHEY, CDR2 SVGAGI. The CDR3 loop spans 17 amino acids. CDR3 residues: CASSSHSISDGSDEQYF. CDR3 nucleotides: TGTGCCAGCAGTTCCCACTCAATAAGTGACGGCTCCGACGAGCAGTACTTC.

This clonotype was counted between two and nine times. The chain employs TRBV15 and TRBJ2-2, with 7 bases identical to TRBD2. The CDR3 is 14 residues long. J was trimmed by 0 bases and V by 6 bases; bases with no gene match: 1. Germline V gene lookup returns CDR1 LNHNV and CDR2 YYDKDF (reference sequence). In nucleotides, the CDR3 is TGTGCCACCAGAGCGGGGACGAACACCGGGGAGCTGTTTTTT. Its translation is CATRAGTNTGELFF.

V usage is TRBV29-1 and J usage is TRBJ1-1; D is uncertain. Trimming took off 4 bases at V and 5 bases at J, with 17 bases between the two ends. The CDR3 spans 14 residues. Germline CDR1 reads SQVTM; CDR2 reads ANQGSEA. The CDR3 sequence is CSVGLYGFGTEAFF. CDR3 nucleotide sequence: TGCAGCGTTGGGCTCTACGGTTTTGGAACTGAAGCTTTCTTT.

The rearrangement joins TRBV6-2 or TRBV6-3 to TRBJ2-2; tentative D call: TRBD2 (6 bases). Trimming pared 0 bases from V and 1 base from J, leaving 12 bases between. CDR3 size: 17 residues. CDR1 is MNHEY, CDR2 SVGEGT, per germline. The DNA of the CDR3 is TGTGCCAGCAGTTACTCCCCAAGCGGGTTGAACACCGGGGAGCTGTTTTTT. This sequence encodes CASSYSPSGLNTGELFF.

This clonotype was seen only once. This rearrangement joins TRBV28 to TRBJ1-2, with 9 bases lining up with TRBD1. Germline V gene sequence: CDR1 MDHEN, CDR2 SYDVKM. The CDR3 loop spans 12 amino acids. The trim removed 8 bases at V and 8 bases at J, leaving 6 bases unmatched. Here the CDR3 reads CASFWTGEGYTF. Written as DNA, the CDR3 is TGTGCCAGCTTTTGGACAGGGGAAGGCTACACCTTC.

CDR3 sequence reads: CASRDAGPTEAFF. CDR3 bases: TGTGCCAGTAGGGACGCGGGCCCCACTGAAGCTTTCTTT. V usage is TRBV19 and J usage is TRBJ1-1, with D uncertain. This CDR3 comprises 13 residues. Germline values: CDR1 LNHDA, CDR2 SQIVND (reference sequence). V was shortened by 6 bases and J by 4 bases, with 12 bases between the two germline ends. The full variable domain, rest sourced from reference TRBV19 and TRBJ1-1, is DGGITQSPKYLFRKEGQNVTLSCEQNLNHDAMYWYRQDPGQGLRLIYYSQIVNDFQKGDIAEGYSVSREKKESFPLTVTSAQKNPTAFYLCASRDAGPTEAFFGQGTRLTVV.

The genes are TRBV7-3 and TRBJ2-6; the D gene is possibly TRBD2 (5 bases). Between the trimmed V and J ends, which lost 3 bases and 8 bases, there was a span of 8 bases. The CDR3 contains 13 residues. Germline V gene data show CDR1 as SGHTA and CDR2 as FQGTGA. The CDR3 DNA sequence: TGTGCCAGCAGCTTCCGGGGTTCCAACGTCCTGACTTTC. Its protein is CASSFRGSNVLTF.

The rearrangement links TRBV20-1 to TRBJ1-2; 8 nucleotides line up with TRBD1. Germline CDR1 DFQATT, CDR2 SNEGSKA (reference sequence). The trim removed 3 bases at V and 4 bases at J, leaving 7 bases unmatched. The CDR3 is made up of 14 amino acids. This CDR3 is CSARIPDRAYGYTF. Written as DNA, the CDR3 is TGCAGTGCTAGGATCCCGGACAGGGCCTATGGCTACACCTTC.

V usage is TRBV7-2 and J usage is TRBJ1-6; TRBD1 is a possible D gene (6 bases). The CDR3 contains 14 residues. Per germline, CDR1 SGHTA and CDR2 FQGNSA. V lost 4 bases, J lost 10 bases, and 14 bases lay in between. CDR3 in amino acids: CASSSGLGGSPLHF. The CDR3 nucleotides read TGTGCCAGCAGCTCAGGTTTGGGGGGCTCACCCCTCCACTTT.

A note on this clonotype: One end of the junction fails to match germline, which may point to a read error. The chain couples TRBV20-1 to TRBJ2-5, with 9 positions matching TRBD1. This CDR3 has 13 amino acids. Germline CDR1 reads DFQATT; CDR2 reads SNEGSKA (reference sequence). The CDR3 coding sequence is TGCAATGCTAGGCGGACAGGGGACGAGACCCAGTACTTC. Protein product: CNARRTGDETQYF.

CDR3 sequence reads: CASSPRGLAGGLGEQFF. CDR3 in DNA: TGTGCCAGCAGCCCCCGGGGGCTAGCGGGAGGGCTAGGTGAGCAGTTCTTC. The chain joins TRBV7-3 to TRBJ2-1, with 12 positions matching TRBD2. V shed 5 bases and J 9 bases; nucleotides not matched to a gene: 14. Germline assignment: CDR1 SGHTA and CDR2 FQGTGA. This CDR3 contains 17 residues.

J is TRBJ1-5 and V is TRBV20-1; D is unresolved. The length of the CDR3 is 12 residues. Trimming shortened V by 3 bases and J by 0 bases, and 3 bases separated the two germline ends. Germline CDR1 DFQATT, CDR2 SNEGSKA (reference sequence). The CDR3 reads CSASSSNQPQHF. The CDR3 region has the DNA TGCAGTGCTAGCAGTAGCAATCAGCCCCAGCATTTT.

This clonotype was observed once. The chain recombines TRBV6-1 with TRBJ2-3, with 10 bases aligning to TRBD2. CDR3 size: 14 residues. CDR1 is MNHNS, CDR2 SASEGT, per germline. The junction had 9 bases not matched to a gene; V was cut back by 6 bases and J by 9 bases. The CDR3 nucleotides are TGTGCCAGCAGCCACTTGGGTAGCGGGGGGACGCAGTATTTT. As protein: CASSHLGSGGTQYF.

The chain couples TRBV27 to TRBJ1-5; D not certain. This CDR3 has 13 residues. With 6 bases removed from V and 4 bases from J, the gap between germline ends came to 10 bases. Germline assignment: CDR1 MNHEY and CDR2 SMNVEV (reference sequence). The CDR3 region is CASSQTRNQPQHF. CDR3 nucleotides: TGTGCCAGCAGCCAGACAAGAAATCAGCCCCAGCATTTT.

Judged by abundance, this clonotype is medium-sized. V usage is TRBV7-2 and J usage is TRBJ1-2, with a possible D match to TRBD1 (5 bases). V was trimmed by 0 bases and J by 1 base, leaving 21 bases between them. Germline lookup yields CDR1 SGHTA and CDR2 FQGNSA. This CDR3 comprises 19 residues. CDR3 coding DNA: TGTGCCAGCAGCTTAGCCCCCTCGAACCAGGGATTAAATAACTATGGCTACACCTTC. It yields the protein CASSLAPSNQGLNNYGYTF.

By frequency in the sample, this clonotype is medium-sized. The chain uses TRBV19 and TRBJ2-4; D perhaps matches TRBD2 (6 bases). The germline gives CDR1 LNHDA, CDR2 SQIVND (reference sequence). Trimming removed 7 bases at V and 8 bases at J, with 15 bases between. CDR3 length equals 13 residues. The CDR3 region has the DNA TGTGCCAGTAATCTTCAGGCGGGGTACATTCAGTACTTC. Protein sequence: CASNLQAGYIQYF. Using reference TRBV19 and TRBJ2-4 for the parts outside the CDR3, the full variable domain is DGGITQSPKYLFRKEGQNVTLSCEQNLNHDAMYWYRQDPGQGLRLIYYSQIVNDFQKGDIAEGYSVSREKKESFPLTVTSAQKNPTAFYLCASNLQAGYIQYFGAGTRLSVL.

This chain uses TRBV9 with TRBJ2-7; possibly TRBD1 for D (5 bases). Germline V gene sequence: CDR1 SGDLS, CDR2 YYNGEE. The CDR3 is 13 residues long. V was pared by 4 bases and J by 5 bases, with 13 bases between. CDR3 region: CASSPQGFNEQYF. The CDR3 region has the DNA TGTGCCAGCAGCCCGCAGGGTTTTAACGAGCAGTACTTC.

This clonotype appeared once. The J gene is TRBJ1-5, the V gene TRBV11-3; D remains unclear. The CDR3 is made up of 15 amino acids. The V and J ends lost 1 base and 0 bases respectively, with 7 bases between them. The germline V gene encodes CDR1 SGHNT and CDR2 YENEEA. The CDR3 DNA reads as TGTGCCAGCAGCTTAGGCATCAGTAGCAATCAGCCCCAGCATTTT. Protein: CASSLGISSNQPQHF. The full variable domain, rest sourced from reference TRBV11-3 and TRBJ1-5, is EAGVVQSPRYKIIEKKQPVAFWCNPISGHNTLYWYLQNLGQGPELLIRYENEEAVDDSQLPKDRFSAERLKGVDSTLKIQPAELGDSAVYLCASSLGISSNQPQHFGDGTRLSIL.

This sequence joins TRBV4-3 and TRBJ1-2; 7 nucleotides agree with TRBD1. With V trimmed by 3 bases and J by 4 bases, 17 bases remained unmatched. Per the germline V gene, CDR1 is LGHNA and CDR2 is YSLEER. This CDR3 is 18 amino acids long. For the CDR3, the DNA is TGCGCCAGCAGCCATAAACCGGGACAGAGGGACCTTCGCTATGGCTACACCTTC. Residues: CASSHKPGQRDLRYGYTF.

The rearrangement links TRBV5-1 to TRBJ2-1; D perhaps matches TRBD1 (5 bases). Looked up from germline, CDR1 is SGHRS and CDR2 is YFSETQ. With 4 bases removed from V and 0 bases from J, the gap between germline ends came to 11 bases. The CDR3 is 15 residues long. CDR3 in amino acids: CASSRGGNSYNEQFF. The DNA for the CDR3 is TGCGCCAGCAGCAGGGGTGGGAACTCCTACAATGAGCAGTTCTTC.

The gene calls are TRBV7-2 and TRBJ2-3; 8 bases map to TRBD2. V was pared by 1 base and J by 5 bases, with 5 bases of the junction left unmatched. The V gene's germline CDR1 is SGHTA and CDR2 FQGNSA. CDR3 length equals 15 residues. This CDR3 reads CASSLVGRALDTQYF. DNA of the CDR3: TGTGCCAGCAGCTTAGTCGGGAGGGCCCTAGATACGCAGTATTTT.

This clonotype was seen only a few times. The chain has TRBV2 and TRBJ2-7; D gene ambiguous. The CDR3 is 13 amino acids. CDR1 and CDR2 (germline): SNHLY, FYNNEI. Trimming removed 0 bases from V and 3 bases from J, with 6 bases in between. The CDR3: CASSEAPFYEQYF. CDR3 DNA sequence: TGTGCCAGCAGTGAAGCCCCCTTCTACGAGCAGTACTTC.

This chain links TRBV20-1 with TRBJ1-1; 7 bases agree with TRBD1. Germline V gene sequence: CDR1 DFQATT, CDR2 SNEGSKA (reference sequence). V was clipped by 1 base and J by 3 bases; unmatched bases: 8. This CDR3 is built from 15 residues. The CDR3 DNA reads TGCAGTGCTAGAGTCAACAGGGGACTGGACACTGAAGCTTTCTTT. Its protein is CSARVNRGLDTEAFF.

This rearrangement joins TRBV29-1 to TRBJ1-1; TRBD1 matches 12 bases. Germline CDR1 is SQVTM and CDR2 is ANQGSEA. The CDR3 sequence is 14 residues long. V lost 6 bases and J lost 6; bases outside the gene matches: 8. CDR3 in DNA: TGCAGCGTGGGGGACAGGGGGCGCGAGTCTGAAGCTTTCTTT. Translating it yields CSVGDRGRESEAFF.

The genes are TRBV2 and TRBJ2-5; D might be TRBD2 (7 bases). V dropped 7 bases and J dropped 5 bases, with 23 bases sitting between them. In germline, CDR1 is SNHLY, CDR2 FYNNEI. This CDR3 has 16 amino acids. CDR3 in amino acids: CASTQSLGGAGETQYF. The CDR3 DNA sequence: TGTGCCAGCACCCAATCCCTAGGGGGGGCAGGGGAGACCCAGTACTTC.